The 32 T cell receptor beta chains given below trace back to one sample, sequenced in a study of vaccination and CD4 T cells after COVID-19. Their cognate antigens are unknown. Cultured CD4+ T cells had their DNA profiled by the Oncomine TCR Beta short-read assay. TCRdb recomputed calls from the PCR reads with MiXCR, one row per CDR3 protein. The sample shows roughly 5,200 distinct CDR3 sequences, 40% to 45% of them seen only once. Treatment noted: roughly nine-day PBMC culture with coronavirus spike peptide pools or control peptides (ViraFEST assay). The sample was CD4+ T cells from blood, cultured in vitro. These receptors all come from a human donor who had recovered from COVID-19.

This chain links TRBV27 with TRBJ1-5; 10 positions agree with TRBD1. CDR3 length: 16 amino acids. J gave up 6 bases and V 4 bases, and 9 bases lay outside the gene matches. Looked up from germline, CDR1 is MNHEY and CDR2 is SMNVEV (reference sequence). For the CDR3, the DNA is TGTGCCAGCAGTTCCCGAGGGACAGGGGTAGGTCAGCCCCAGCATTTT. This gives the protein CASSSRGTGVGQPQHF.

The chain uses TRBV20-1 and TRBJ2-1; possible D gene TRBD2, 5 bases. Germline values: CDR1 DFQATT, CDR2 SNEGSKA (reference sequence). V was trimmed by 0 bases and J by 9 bases, leaving 15 bases between them. The CDR3 runs to 14 residues. Written as DNA, the CDR3 is TGCAGTGCTAGAGACGGGATCGTGTTCGGTGAGCAGTTCTTC. It codes for CSARDGIVFGEQFF.

This CDR3 reads CSVGLSGTTDTQYF. The CDR3 DNA follows: TGCAGCGTTGGATTATCGGGAACCACAGATACGCAGTATTTT. This sequence joins TRBV29-1 and TRBJ2-3, with D possibly being TRBD2 (5 bases). This CDR3 comprises 14 residues. Trimming cost V 4 bases and J 2 bases, with 13 bases left between them. Germline loops: CDR1 SQVTM, CDR2 ANQGSEA.

This clonotype was counted only a few times. The chain couples TRBV7-9 to TRBJ2-3; no clear D. CDR3 length: 13 residues. V shed 5 bases and J shed 0 bases, with 6 bases lying between them. The germline CDR1 and CDR2 sequences are SEHNR and FQNEAQ (reference sequence). CDR3 coding DNA: TGTGCCAGCAGCGCTCGGAGCACAGATACGCAGTATTTT. Protein product: CASSARSTDTQYF.

In its sample, this clonotype is large (0.1 to 1%). The chain carries TRBV7-3 and TRBJ2-2; D remains unclear. Per the germline V gene, CDR1 is SGHTA and CDR2 is FQGTGA. The CDR3 runs 14 residues. Trimming stripped 5 bases from V and 1 base from J, with 8 bases between. The CDR3 here is CASSLNWNTGELFF. The CDR3 DNA is TGTGCCAGCAGCCTGAACTGGAACACCGGGGAGCTGTTTTTT.

J is TRBJ2-1 and V is TRBV15, with 11 bases identical to TRBD2. With V trimmed by 0 bases and J by 7 bases, 8 bases remained unmatched. Germline V lookup: CDR1 LNHNV, CDR2 YYDKDF (reference sequence). There are 17 residues in the CDR3. CDR3 in DNA: TGTGCCACCAGCAGAGATCGGGTAGCGGGGGGGCCAAATGAGCAGTTCTTC. Translated, it gives CATSRDRVAGGPNEQFF.

The chain is built from TRBV7-3 and TRBJ2-5; 7 nucleotides agree with TRBD1. The CDR3 is made up of 13 amino acids. CDR1 SGHTA and CDR2 FQGTGA come from the germline V gene. The V segment lost 4 bases and the J segment 7 bases; nucleotides outside the gene matches: 6. In DNA, the CDR3 is TGTGCCAGCAGCTCTGACAGGGCCGGGACCCAGTACTTC. Translation gives CASSSDRAGTQYF.

By share, this clonotype counts as medium-sized (0.01 to 0.1%). CDR3 loop: CASSLGREMWNEQFF. In DNA, the CDR3 is TGTGCCAGCAGCTTAGGACGGGAGATGTGGAATGAGCAGTTCTTC. The chain combines TRBV11-3 with TRBJ2-1, with a possible D match to TRBD2 (6 bases). Trimming shortened V by 1 base and J by 7 bases, and 14 bases separated the two germline ends. This CDR3 is built from 15 residues. Germline lookup yields CDR1 SGHNT and CDR2 YENEEA.

The chain recombines TRBV7-9 with TRBJ2-6; possible D gene TRBD2, 6 bases. Trimming left V 2 bases short and J 2 bases short, with 7 bases between. The V gene's germline CDR1 is SEHNR and CDR2 FQNEAQ (reference sequence). The length of the CDR3 is 15 residues. The CDR3 bases are TGTGCCAGCAGCTTATGGGGGGCTGGGGCCAACGTCCTGACTTTC. Protein sequence: CASSLWGAGANVLTF.

In this sample, this clonotype turned up a few times. The chain has TRBV20-1 and TRBJ1-1; D is possibly TRBD1 (5 bases). Trimming stripped 5 bases from V and 10 bases from J, with 17 bases between. The CDR3 totals 12 residues. CDR1 DFQATT and CDR2 SNEGSKA come from the germline V gene (reference sequence). CDR3: CSAGGQNLGAFF. CDR3 DNA sequence: TGCAGTGCTGGAGGACAAAACTTGGGAGCTTTCTTT.

This clonotype was counted a single time. V gene TRBV18 combines with J gene TRBJ2-2; tentatively, D is TRBD1 or TRBD2 (7 bases each). Germline V gene sequence: CDR1 KGHSH, CDR2 LQKENI. V was pared by 3 bases and J by 3 bases, with 17 bases between. This CDR3 is built from 17 residues. The chain's CDR3 is CASSPLRDSGDTGELFF. The CDR3 DNA reads as TGTGCCAGCTCACCGCTTCGGGACAGCGGGGACACCGGGGAGCTGTTTTTT.

V usage is TRBV5-1 and J usage is TRBJ2-1; D is uncertain. Between the trimmed V and J ends, which lost 0 bases and 9 bases, there was a span of 10 bases. Germline V lookup: CDR1 SGHRS, CDR2 YFSETQ. The CDR3 contains 13 residues. For the CDR3, the DNA is TGCGCCAGCAGCTTGGGGTGGGGTGTTGAGCAGTTCTTC. The encoded protein is CASSLGWGVEQFF.

This clonotype was picked up a small number of times. The chain couples TRBV20-1 to TRBJ1-4, with TRBD1 matching over 8 bases. V shed 4 bases and J 11 bases; nucleotides not matched to a gene: 9. The CDR3 covers 13 residues. Germline V gives CDR1 DFQATT, CDR2 SNEGSKA (reference sequence). CDR3: CSATTGEGGKLFF. The CDR3, as DNA: TGCAGTGCTACGACAGGGGAAGGGGGGAAACTGTTTTTT.

The J gene is TRBJ2-3, the V gene TRBV6-2 or TRBV6-3, with D tentatively TRBD2 (6 bases). The CDR3 extends over 14 amino acids. V shed 4 bases and J shed 0 bases, with 8 bases lying between them. Germline V CDR1 and CDR2: MNHEY, SVGEGT. This chain's CDR3 is CASSSGVSTDTQYF. The DNA for the CDR3 is TGTGCCAGCAGTTCGGGAGTTAGCACAGATACGCAGTATTTT.

The chain joins TRBV11-3 to TRBJ2-7, with 7 bases fitting TRBD2. The CDR3 has 15 residues. CDR1 and CDR2 from the germline V gene are SGHNT and YENEEA. The V and J ends lost 1 base and 5 bases, in that order; junction bases with no gene match: 8. DNA of the CDR3: TGTGCCAGCAGCTTAGCTGGGCGGGAGCTCCACGAGCAGTACTTC. Protein product: CASSLAGRELHEQYF.

This clonotype was detected a few times. The genes are TRBV21-1 and TRBJ2-3; whether TRBD1, the table's D call, matches the DNA was not checked. TRBV21-1 is a documented pseudogene. The CDR3 length is 15 residues. The CDR3 sequence: CASPSRGASTDTQYF. As DNA, the CDR3 is TGTGCCAGCCCCTCAAGGGGGGCCAGCACAGATACGCAGTATTTT.

The rearrangement uses TRBV20-1 and TRBJ2-3, with D perhaps TRBD1 or TRBD2 (6 bases each). CDR1 is DFQATT and CDR2 is SNEGSKA in the germline V gene (reference sequence). V lost 0 bases and J 4 bases, leaving 14 bases between the germline ends. This CDR3 has 15 residues. CDR3 DNA: TGCAGTGCTAGAGATCCGACAAGGGGGGCAGATACGCAGTATTTT. It specifies CSARDPTRGADTQYF.

This chain links TRBV6-5 with TRBJ1-2; TRBD1 matches 7 bases. The trim removed 6 bases at V and 4 bases at J, leaving 11 bases unmatched. The germline V gene encodes CDR1 MNHEY and CDR2 SVGAGI. The CDR3 is 15 residues long. The CDR3: CASSYTWDRRYGYTF. Here the CDR3 DNA reads TGTGCCAGCAGCTACACCTGGGACAGACGCTATGGCTACACCTTC.

This clonotype was detected only a few times. The chain joins TRBV20-1 to TRBJ2-3, with 9 bases fitting TRBD2. This CDR3 comprises 14 residues. Per the germline V gene, CDR1 is DFQATT and CDR2 is SNEGSKA (reference sequence). The CDR3 DNA follows: TGCAGCGGGGGGCGGGGGGGTAGCACAGATACGCAGTATTTT. It specifies CSGGRGGSTDTQYF.

This clonotype has only a few counts. The chain joins TRBV19 to TRBJ1-1; TRBD1 is a possible D gene (6 bases). Trimming shortened V by 6 bases and J by 3 bases, and 20 bases separated the two germline ends. CDR3 length: 16 residues. Germline values: CDR1 LNHDA, CDR2 SQIVND (reference sequence). The CDR3, as DNA: TGTGCCAGTAGCCCATTCGCGGGGGCCTGGGACACTGAAGCTTTCTTT. Its protein product is CASSPFAGAWDTEAFF.

This chain links TRBV7-8 with TRBJ2-1, with a tentative D call TRBD2 (6 bases). The CDR3 has 14 amino acids. The germline V and J ends were trimmed by 5 bases and 9 bases, with 17 bases remaining between them. Germline CDR1 and CDR2: SGHVS and FQNEAQ. The CDR3 nucleotides are TGTGCCAGCAGCGAACCTGCACTGGGGGGTGAGCAGTTCTTC. This translates into CASSEPALGGEQFF.

This clonotype has only one observation. The chain combines TRBV16 with TRBJ1-5; 10 nucleotides line up with TRBD1. Trimming cost V 2 bases and J 6 bases; bases outside gene matches: 7. CDR1 KGHSY and CDR2 FQNENV come from the germline V gene. The CDR3 loop spans 16 amino acids. CDR3 nucleotide sequence: TGTGCCAGCAGCCAAGGTGGACAGGGGGGGAGTCAGCCCCAGCATTTT. This translates into CASSQGGQGGSQPQHF.

This clonotype was counted a few times. The chain links TRBV11-3 to TRBJ2-1, with TRBD1 matching 11 bases. The CDR3 has 15 residues. V lost 3 bases, J lost 3 bases, and 1 base stayed unmatched. Germline-derived CDR1 and CDR2 are SGHNT and YENEEA. The CDR3 loop reads CASSLGQGDYNEQFF. CDR3 in DNA: TGTGCCAGCAGCTTGGGACAGGGGGACTACAATGAGCAGTTCTTC.

CDR3 nucleotides: TGTGCCAGCAGCTTAGCTTCCGGGCGGATAAACTATGGCTACACCTTC. As protein: CASSLASGRINYGYTF. The V gene is TRBV11-2, the J gene TRBJ1-2, with D unresolved. Germline-derived CDR1 and CDR2 are SGHAT and FQNNGV. The ends were cut back, 1 base at V and 2 bases at J, with 14 bases in the middle. The CDR3 is 16 residues long.

The rearrangement joins TRBV6-1 to TRBJ2-1; D is unclear. In germline, CDR1 is MNHNS, CDR2 SASEGT. V lost 4 bases and J lost 4, with 2 bases in between. This CDR3 region has 11 residues. The CDR3 region is CASSVYNEQFF. The CDR3, as DNA: TGTGCCAGCAGTGTTTACAATGAGCAGTTCTTC.

This clonotype was detected once. The chain combines TRBV5-1 with TRBJ2-5; D unresolved. Germline V CDR1 and CDR2: SGHRS, YFSETQ. The CDR3 has 13 residues. V was pared by 5 bases and J by 2 bases, with 10 bases between. For the CDR3, the DNA is TGCGCCAGCAGTGCACAGACGCAAGAGACCCAGTACTTC. Amino acid sequence: CASSAQTQETQYF.

CDR3 sequence reads: CAISSTTGYGYTF. The CDR3 nucleotides are TGTGCCATCAGTTCAACGACAGGCTATGGCTACACCTTC. The V gene is TRBV10-3, the J gene TRBJ1-2; possibly TRBD1 for D (6 bases). CDR1 and CDR2 (germline): ENHRY, SYGVKD. This CDR3 comprises 13 residues. The ends were cut back, 5 bases at V and 4 bases at J, with 11 bases in the middle.

The genes are TRBV25-1 and TRBJ2-2, with a tentative D call TRBD2 (6 bases). This CDR3 contains 16 residues. V was cut by 1 base and J by 2 bases, with 11 bases left in between. CDR1 MGHDK and CDR2 SYGVNS come from the germline V gene. This CDR3 reads CASSEFRGTNTGELFF. The CDR3 DNA sequence: TGTGCCAGCAGTGAATTTCGGGGGACCAACACCGGGGAGCTGTTTTTT.

In its sample, this clonotype was seen a few times. CDR3 in amino acids: CAGSKGYNEQFF. The CDR3 coding sequence is TGTGCGGGTTCCAAGGGATACAATGAGCAGTTCTTC. The chain links TRBV2 to TRBJ2-1; D is undetermined. The CDR3 is 12 residues long. Germline CDR1 reads SNHLY; CDR2 reads FYNNEI.

In its sample, this clonotype was seen a few times. The chain uses TRBV7-9 and TRBJ1-5; tentatively, D is TRBD1 (5 bases). Deletions cut 2 bases from V and 5 bases from J, with 10 bases between. Per the germline V gene, CDR1 is SEHNR and CDR2 is FQNEAQ (reference sequence). The CDR3 loop spans 14 amino acids. Here the CDR3 DNA reads TGTGCCAGCAGCTTAACGGGACGTGATCAGCCCCAGCATTTT. It translates to CASSLTGRDQPQHF.

The chain combines TRBV11-2 with TRBJ2-1; D possibly corresponds to TRBD2 (5 bases). From germline, CDR1 is SGHAT and CDR2 FQNNGV. The CDR3 runs to 15 residues. Trimming shortened V by 4 bases and J by 7 bases, and 17 bases separated the two germline ends. CDR3 residues: CASSSFSADRNEQFF. The DNA of the CDR3 is TGTGCCAGCAGCTCCTTTAGCGCCGACCGGAATGAGCAGTTCTTC. The full variable domain, in which reference TRBV11-2 and TRBJ2-1 provide the parts outside the CDR3, is EAGVAQSPRYKIIEKRQSVAFWCNPISGHATLYWYQQILGQGPKLLIQFQNNGVVDDSQLPKDRFSAERLKGVDSTLKIQPAKLEDSAVYLCASSSFSADRNEQFFGPGTRLTVL.

V usage is TRBV6-1 and J usage is TRBJ2-2; the D gene is possibly TRBD2 (5 bases). Germline lookup yields CDR1 MNHNS and CDR2 SASEGT. V lost 6 bases and J lost 5, with 7 bases in between. CDR3 length: 12 residues. CDR3 nucleotides: TGTGCCAGCAGACTAGGGACCGGGGAGCTGTTTTTT. Translation: CASRLGTGELFF.